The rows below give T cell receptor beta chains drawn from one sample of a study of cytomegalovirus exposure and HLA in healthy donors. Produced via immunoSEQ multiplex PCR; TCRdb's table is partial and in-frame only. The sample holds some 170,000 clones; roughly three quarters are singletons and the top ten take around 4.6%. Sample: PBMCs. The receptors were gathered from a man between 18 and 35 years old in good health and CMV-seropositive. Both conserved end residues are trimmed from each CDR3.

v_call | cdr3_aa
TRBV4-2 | ASSQGGGNTIY
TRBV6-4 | ASAEGAGTEAF
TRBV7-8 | ATGGLGNTGELF
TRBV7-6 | ASSLVGTSGISYNEQF
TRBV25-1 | ASSASLSGGYT
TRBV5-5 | ASSRGTFGDYGYT
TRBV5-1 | ASRHPGQGSTGELF
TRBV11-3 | ASSPQSGGGEKLF
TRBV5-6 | ASSLTSGGDTQY
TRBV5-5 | ASSLAPGSGANVLT
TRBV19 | ASISGDHWGEQF
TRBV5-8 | ASSSVGPEAF
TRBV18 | ASSPREIGEKLF
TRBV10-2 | ASSDGRGETQY
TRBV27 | ASSPIQGARAGGYT
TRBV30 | AWSVAGTANTEAF
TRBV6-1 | ASTLAGVGETQY
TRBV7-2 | ASTAGGAGANVLT
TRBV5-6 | ASSFGQGSEKLF
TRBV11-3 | ASSLPRSQRTDYNEQF
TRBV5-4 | ASSFGPYGYT
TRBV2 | ATSRDRADGELF
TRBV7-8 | ASSPAGSQGRRQPQH
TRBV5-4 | ASSLGQILYSGANVLT
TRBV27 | ASSFTGTNYGYT
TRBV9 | ASSVSDLEGTEAF
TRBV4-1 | ASSQHGTPNTEAF
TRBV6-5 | ASRAGYRDTQY
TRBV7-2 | ASSGSGTAMNTEAF
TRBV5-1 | ASSLEGTGADTQY
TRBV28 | ASSNSIYGYT
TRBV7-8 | ASSLVGVNTEAF
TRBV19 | ASSPRALGANVLT
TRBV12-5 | ASGRGGADEKLF
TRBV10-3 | AISEDAVSGAYNEQF
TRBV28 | ASSLRGWDGYT
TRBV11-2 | ASSLDRANTGELF
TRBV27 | ASSSTGRAWEAEAF
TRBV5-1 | ASSPPTETSDTQY
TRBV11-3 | ASSLDRAGAYNEQF
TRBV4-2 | ASSQEQGGTDTQY
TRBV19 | ASSENYREQF
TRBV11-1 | ASSYRDTGELF
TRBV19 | ASRPRKGEQETQY
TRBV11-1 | ASSPRTGMNTEAF
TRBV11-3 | ASSFGARSDEQF
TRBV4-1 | ASSQDHRANTGELF
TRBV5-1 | ASSPTSAPNTGELF
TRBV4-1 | ASSQEWTSGGVVQTQY
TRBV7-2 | ASSLRRGGGDEQF
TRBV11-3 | ASSLDRDTQY
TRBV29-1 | SVRGTGVGYT
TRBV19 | ASRAGSTNEKLF
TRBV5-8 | ASSFDRALSSEAF
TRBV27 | ASGLSGGPYNEQF
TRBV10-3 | AISRGQSTRNEKLF
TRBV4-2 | ASSQGLAEETQY
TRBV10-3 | AISETKGRTDTQY
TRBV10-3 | AISESITGDGYT